This TCR beta chain originates from a study of blood T cell repertoires in COVID-19. The data were produced by immunoSEQ multiplex PCR, yet TCRdb's version contains in-frame clones alone and is incomplete. Here the sample spans almost 300,000 clones, approximately 86% being singletons. CDR3 length: 19 residues. This sequence joins TRBV21-1 and TRBJ2-7; the table's D call, TRBD1, has no DNA check behind it. TRBV21-1 is a pseudogene segment. Sequencing was done on a sample of peripheral blood. The sequence was obtained from a man in his sixties or seventies with acute or convalescent COVID-19. This chain's CDR3 is CASKGGGTGDDHGHYEQYF. As DNA, the CDR3 is TGTGCCAGCAAAGGGGGAGGGACAGGGGACGATCATGGGCATTACGAGCAGTACTTC.